The subject of this entry is one T cell receptor beta chain. The data stem from a study of blood T cell repertoires in COVID-19. V lost 4 bases to trimming and J lost 6 bases, with 10 bases between them. This CDR3 region has 13 residues. CDR1 SGHRS and CDR2 YFSETQ come from the germline V gene. The table came from immunoSEQ multiplex PCR; TCRdb's copy has only in-frame clones and leaves some out. Of about 170,000 clones listed, approximately 89% were seen once; the top ten hold 0.77%. The chain employs TRBV5-1 and TRBJ2-2, with D maybe TRBD2 (6 bases). Sequenced: PBMCs or T cells enriched from blood (not recorded which). This sequence originates from a woman younger than 30 who had recovered from COVID-19. CDR3 residues: CASSERGAGELFF. CDR3 nucleotide sequence: TGCGCCAGCAGCGAACGCGGGGCCGGGGAGCTGTTTTTT.